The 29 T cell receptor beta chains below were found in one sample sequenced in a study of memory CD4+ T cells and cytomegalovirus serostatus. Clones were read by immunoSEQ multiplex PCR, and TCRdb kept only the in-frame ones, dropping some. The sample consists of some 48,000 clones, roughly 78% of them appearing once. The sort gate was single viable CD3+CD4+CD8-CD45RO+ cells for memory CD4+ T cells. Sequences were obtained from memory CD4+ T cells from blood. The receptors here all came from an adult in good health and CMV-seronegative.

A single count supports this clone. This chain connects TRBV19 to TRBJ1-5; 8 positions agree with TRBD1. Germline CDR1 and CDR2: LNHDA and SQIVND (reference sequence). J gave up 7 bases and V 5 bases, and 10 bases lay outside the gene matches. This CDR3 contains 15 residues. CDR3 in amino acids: CASSPGQGVRQPQHF. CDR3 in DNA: TGTGCCAGTAGTCCCGGACAGGGTGTTCGGCAGCCCCAGCATTTT.

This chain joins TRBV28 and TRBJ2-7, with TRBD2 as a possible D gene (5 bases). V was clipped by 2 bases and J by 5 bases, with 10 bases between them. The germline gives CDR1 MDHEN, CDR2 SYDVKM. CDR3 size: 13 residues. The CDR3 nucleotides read TGTGCCAGCAGTTTAACGTTGAGGGACGAGCAGTACTTC. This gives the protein CASSLTLRDEQYF.

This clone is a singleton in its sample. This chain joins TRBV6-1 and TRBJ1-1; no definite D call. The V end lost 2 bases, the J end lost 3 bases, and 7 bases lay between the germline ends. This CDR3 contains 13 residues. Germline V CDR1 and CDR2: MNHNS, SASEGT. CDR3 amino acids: CASSEMSYTEAFF. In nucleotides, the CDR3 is TGTGCCAGCAGTGAAATGTCGTACACTGAAGCTTTCTTT.

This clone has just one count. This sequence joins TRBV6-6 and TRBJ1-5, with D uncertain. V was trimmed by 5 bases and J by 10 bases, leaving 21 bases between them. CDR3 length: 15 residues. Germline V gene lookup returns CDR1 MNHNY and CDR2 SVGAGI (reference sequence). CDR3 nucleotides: TGTGCCAGCAGTACCTCACACCCGCCACCTAACCCCCAGCATTTT. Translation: CASSTSHPPPNPQHF.

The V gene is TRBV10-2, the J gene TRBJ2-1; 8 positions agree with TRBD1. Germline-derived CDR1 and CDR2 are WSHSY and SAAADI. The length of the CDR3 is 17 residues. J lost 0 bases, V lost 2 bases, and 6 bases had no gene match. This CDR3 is CASSEGRGQGSYNEQFF. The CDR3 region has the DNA TGCGCCAGCAGTGAGGGCAGGGGGCAGGGCTCCTACAATGAGCAGTTCTTC.

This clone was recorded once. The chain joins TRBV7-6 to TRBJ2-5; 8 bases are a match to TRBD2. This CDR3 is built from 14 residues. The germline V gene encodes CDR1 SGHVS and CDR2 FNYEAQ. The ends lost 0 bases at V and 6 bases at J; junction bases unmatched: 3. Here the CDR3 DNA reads TGTGCCAGCAGCTTAGCAGCGGGAGATCAGACCCAGTACTTC. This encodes CASSLAAGDQTQYF.

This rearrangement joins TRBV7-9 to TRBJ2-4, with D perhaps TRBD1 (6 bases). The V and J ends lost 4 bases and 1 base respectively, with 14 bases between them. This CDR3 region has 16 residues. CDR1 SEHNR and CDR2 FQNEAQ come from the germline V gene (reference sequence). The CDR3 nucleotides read TGTGCCAGCAGCTCCGGACAGAGAGGGGCCAAAAACATTCAGTACTTC. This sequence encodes CASSSGQRGAKNIQYF.

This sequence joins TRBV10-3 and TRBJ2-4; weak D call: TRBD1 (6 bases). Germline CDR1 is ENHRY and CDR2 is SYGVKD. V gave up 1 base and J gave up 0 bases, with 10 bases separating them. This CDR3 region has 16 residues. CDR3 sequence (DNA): TGTGCCATCAGTGAGTACACGACAGGAGCCAAAAACATTCAGTACTTC. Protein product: CAISEYTTGAKNIQYF.

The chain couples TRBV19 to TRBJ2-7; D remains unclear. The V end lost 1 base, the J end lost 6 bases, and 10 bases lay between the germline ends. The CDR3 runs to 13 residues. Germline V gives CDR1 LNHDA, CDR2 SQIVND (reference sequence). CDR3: CASSIGWSGEQYF. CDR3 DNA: TGTGCCAGTAGTATAGGTTGGTCGGGCGAGCAGTACTTC.

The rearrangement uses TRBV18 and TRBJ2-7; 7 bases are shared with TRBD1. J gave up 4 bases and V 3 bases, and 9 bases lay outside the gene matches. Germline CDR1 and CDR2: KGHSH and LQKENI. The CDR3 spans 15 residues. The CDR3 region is CASSPFRDSQYEQYF. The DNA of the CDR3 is TGTGCCAGCTCACCCTTCCGGGACAGCCAATACGAGCAGTACTTC.

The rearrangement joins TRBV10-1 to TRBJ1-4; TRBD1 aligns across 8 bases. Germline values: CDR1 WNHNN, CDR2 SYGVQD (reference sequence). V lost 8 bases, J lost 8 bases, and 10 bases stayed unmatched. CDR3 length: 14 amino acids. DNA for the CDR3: TGCGCCAGCGGGCTGGACAGGGTCGAGGAAAAACTGTTTTTT. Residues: CASGLDRVEEKLFF.

The CDR3 spells CASNLEGPQHF. The CDR3 nucleotides are TGTGCCAGCAACCTCGAGGGGCCCCAGCATTTT. The chain uses TRBV2 and TRBJ1-5; no definite D call. CDR3 length: 11 residues. Germline values: CDR1 SNHLY, CDR2 FYNNEI. Trimming left V 7 bases short and J 9 bases short, with 10 bases between.

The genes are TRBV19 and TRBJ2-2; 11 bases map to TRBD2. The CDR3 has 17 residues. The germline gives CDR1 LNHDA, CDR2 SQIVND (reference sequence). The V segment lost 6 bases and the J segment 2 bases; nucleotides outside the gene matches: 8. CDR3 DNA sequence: TGTGCCAGTAGGGGGTGGACTAGCGGGCTCAACACCGGGGAGCTGTTTTTT. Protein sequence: CASRGWTSGLNTGELFF. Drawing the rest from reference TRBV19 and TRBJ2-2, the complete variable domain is DGGITQSPKYLFRKEGQNVTLSCEQNLNHDAMYWYRQDPGQGLRLIYYSQIVNDFQKGDIAEGYSVSREKKESFPLTVTSAQKNPTAFYLCASRGWTSGLNTGELFFGEGSRLTVL.

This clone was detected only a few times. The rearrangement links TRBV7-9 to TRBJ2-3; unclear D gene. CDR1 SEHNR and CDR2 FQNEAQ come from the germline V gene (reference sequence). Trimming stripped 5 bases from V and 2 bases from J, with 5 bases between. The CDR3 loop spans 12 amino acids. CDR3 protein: CASSLSTDTQYF. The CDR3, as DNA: TGTGCCAGCAGCCTCTCCACAGATACGCAGTATTTT.

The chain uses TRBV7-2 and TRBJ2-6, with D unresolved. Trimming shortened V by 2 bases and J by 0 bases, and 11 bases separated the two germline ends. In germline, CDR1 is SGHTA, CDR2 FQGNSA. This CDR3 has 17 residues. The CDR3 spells CASSLTGTYSGANVLTF. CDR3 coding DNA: TGTGCCAGCAGCTTAACTGGCACGTACTCTGGGGCCAACGTCCTGACTTTC.

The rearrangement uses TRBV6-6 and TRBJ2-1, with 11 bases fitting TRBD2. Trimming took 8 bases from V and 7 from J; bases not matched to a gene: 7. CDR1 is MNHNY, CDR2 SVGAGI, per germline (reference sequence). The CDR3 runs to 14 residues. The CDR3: CASQTSGTGNEQFF. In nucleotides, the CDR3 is TGTGCCAGCCAGACTAGCGGGACTGGGAATGAGCAGTTCTTC.

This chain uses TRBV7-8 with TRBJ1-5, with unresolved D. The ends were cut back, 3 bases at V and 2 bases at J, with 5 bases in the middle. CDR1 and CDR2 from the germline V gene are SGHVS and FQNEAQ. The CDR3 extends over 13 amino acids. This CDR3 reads CASSFRGNQPQHF. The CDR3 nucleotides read TGTGCCAGCAGCTTCCGGGGCAATCAGCCCCAGCATTTT.

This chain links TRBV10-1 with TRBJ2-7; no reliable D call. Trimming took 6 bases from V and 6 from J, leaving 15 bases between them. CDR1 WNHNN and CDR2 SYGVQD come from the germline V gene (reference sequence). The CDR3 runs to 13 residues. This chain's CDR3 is CASSARPTSEQYF. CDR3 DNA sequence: TGCGCCAGCAGCGCAAGGCCCACCTCCGAGCAGTACTTC.

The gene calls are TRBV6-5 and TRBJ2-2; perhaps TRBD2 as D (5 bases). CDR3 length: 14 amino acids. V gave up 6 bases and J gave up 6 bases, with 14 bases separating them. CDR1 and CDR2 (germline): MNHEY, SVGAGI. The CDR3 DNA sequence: TGTGCCAGCAGGAGAGGGAGAACCGCCGGGGAGCTGTTTTTT. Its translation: CASRRGRTAGELFF.

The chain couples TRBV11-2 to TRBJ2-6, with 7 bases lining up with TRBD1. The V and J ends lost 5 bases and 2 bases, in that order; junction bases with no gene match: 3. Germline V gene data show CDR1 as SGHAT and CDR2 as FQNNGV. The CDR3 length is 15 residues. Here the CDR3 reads CASSPGQAGANVLTF. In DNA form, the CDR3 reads TGTGCCAGCAGCCCCGGACAGGCTGGGGCCAACGTCCTGACTTTC.

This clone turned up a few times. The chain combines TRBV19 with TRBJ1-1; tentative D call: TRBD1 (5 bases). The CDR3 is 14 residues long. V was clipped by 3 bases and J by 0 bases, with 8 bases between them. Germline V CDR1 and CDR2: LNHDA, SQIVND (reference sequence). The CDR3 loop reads CASSIRGVNTEAFF. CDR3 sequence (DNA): TGTGCCAGTAGTATTCGGGGGGTGAACACTGAAGCTTTCTTT.

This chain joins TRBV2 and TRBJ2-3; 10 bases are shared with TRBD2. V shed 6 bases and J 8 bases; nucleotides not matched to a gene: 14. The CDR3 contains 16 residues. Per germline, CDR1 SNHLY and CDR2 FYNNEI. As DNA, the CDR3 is TGTGCCAGCAGGAGCGGGCCTAGCGGGAGACCGGGTACGCAGTATTTT. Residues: CASRSGPSGRPGTQYF.

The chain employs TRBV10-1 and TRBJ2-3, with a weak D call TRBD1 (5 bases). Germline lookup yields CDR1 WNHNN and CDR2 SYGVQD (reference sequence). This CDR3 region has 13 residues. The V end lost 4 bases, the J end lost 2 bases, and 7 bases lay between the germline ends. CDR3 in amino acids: CASSGQSTDTQYF. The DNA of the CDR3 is TGCGCCAGCAGTGGACAGTCCACAGATACGCAGTATTTT.

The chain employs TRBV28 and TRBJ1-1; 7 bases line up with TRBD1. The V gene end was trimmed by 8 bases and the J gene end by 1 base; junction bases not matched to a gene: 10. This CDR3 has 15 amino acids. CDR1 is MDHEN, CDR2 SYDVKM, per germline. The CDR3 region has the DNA TGTGCCAGCCGAATACAGGGGACCTCGAACACTGAAGCTTTCTTT. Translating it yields CASRIQGTSNTEAFF.

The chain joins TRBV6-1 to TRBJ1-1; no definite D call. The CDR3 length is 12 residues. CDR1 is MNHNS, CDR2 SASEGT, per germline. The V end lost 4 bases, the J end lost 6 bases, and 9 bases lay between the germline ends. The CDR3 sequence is CASSVGGPEAFF. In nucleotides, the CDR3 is TGTGCCAGCAGTGTGGGTGGGCCTGAAGCTTTCTTT.

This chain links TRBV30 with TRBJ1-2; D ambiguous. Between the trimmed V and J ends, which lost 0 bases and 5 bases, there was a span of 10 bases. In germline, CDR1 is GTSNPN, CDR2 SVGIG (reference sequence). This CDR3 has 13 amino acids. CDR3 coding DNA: TGTGCCTGGAGTGTACGGGGAGAGTATGGCTACACCTTC. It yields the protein CAWSVRGEYGYTF. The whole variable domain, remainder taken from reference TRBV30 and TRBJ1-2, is SQTIHQWPATLVQPVGSPLSLECTVEGTSNPNLYWYRQAAGRGLQLLFYSVGIGQISSEVPQNLSASRPQDRQFILSSKKLLLSDSGFYLCAWSVRGEYGYTFGSGTRLTVV.

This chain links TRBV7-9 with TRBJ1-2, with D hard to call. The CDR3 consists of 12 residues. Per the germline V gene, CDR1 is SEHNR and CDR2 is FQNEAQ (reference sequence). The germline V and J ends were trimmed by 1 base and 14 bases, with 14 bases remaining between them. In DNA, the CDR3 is TGTGCCAGCAGCTTAGACACAGCGTTCCAAACCTTC. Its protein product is CASSLDTAFQTF.

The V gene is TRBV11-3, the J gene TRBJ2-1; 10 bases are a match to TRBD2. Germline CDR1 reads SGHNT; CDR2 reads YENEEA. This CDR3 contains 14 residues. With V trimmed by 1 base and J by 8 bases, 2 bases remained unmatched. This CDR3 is CASSLASGRHEQFF. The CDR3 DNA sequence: TGTGCCAGCAGCTTAGCTAGCGGGAGACATGAGCAGTTCTTC.

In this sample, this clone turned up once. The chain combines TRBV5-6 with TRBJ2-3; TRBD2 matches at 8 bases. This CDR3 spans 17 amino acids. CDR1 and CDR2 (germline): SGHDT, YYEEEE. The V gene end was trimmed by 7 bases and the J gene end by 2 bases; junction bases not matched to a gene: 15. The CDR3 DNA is TGTGCCAGCCGCGAGGGGGGACTAGGGACACTCACAGATACGCAGTATTTT. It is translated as CASREGGLGTLTDTQYF.